In its sample, the clone carrying this TCR beta chain was seen a few times. As yet, its antigen is unknown. The data are from a study of post-analysis software for immune sequencing data. TCR beta libraries were prepared from cDNA with unique molecular identifiers. Using its own MiXCR run on the PCR reads, TCRdb lists one record per CDR3 protein. Among 650,000 to 850,000 distinct CDR3 sequences listed, about half were seen once. Overall study results and limits: About five TRBV segments occurring more often in patients than controls included TRBV5-6, TRBV5-1 and TRBV20-1.

Germline CDR1 reads SQVTM; CDR2 reads ANQGSEA. Between the trimmed V and J ends, which lost 7 bases and 6 bases, there was a span of 18 bases. The CDR3 is made up of 13 amino acids. The source is a girl between 10 and 17 years old with multiple sclerosis. The chain has TRBV29-1 and TRBJ2-5; D call uncertain. The sample was blood. The CDR3 loop reads CSDRKWGRQTQYF. The CDR3 bases are TGCAGCGACCGTAAGTGGGGTCGACAGACCCAGTACTTC.